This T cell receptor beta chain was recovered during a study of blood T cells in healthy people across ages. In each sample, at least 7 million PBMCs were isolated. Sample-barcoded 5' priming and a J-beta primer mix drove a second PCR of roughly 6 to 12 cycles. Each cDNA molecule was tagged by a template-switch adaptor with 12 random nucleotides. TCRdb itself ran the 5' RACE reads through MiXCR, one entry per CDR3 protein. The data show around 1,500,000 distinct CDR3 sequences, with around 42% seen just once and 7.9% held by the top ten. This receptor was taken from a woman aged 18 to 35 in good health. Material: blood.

CDR3 nucleotides: TGTGCCAGCAGCTTTGTCAGGAAGGATGAAAAACTGTTTTTT. Its translation: CASSFVRKDEKLFF. The chain is built from TRBV7-2 and TRBJ1-4; D not resolved. In germline, CDR1 is SGHTA, CDR2 FQGNSA. The length of the CDR3 is 14 residues. V lost 3 bases and J lost 6, with 11 bases in between.